This T cell receptor (beta chain) derives from a study of breast tumors, draining lymph nodes, adjacent tissues. TCRdb re-derived calls from the multiplex PCR reads in MiXCR, one entry per CDR3 protein. The data contain about 46,000 distinct CDR3 sequences, around 23% of them singletons. This clonotype was seen repeatedly, ten times or more. This CDR3 is built from 14 residues. The germline gives CDR1 MNHNY, CDR2 SVGAGI (reference sequence). V was clipped by 0 bases and J by 2 bases, with 8 bases between them. Sequenced material: breast tumor tissue. The gene calls are TRBV6-6 and TRBJ2-7, with D unclear. The TCR originated in a female donor with breast cancer. Some clones in this sample may be carry-over from other donors' samples. The CDR3: CASSYSIPPYEQYF. The CDR3 DNA is TGTGCCAGCAGTTACTCCATCCCCCCCTACGAGCAGTACTTC.